This TCR beta chain was observed in a study of metastatic and nonmetastatic thyroid tumors. On the study more broadly: A comparison of repertoires was made across blood and tumor or nodule tissue from malignant and benign thyroid patients. Study results and limitations: It was reportedly found that TCR beta diversity was significantly higher in malignant thyroid tumors than in benign nodules, a difference seen in both blood and tumor samples.

Per the original data handling: Researchers built a distant-metastasis classifier for papillary thyroid cancer that drew on CDR3 differences across clinicopathological groups. MiXCR reprocessed the PCR reads for TCRdb. It is TCRdb's table, rather than the study itself, that gives the V and J calls and clone size. The table lists tens of thousands of clones, over 25% of them singletons. Until they underwent thyroid surgery, no patient had received any treatment. With 3 bases removed from V and 7 bases from J, the gap between germline ends came to 13 bases. This CDR3 has 13 amino acids. CDR1 and CDR2 (germline): MNHEY, SMNVEV (reference sequence). This clone appeared many times. Its antigen is as yet unknown.

This rearrangement joins TRBV27 to TRBJ2-7; no clear D. The sequence came from a male donor with papillary thyroid cancer or a benign thyroid nodule (not recorded which). Some clones in this sample may be carry-over from other donors' samples. Sample: blood. CDR3 sequence: CASSFGPLIEQYF. CDR3 nucleotide sequence: TGTGCCAGCAGTTTTGGACCCCTCATAGAGCAGTACTTC.